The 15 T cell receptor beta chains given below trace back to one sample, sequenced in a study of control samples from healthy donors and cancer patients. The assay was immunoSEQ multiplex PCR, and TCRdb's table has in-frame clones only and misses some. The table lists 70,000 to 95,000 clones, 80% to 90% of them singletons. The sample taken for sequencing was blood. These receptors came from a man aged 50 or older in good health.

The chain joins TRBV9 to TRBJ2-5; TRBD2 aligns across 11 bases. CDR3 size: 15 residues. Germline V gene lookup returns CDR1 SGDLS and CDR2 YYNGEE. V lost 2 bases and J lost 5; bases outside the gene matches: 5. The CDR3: CASSVSGGASETQYF. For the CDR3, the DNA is TGTGCCAGCAGCGTTAGCGGGGGGGCCTCGGAGACCCAGTACTTC.

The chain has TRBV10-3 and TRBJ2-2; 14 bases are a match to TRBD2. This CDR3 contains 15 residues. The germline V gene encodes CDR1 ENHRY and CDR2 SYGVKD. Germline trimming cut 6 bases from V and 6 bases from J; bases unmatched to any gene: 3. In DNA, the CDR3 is TGTGCCATCAGGGGACTAGCGGGAGCCCCCGGGGAGCTGTTTTTT. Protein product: CAIRGLAGAPGELFF.

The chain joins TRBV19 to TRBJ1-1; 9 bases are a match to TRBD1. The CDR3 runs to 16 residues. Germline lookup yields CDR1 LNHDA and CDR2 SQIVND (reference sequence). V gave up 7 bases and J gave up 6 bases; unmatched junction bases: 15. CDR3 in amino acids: CASKPPGTGSPPEAFF. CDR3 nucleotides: TGTGCCAGTAAGCCCCCAGGGACAGGGAGCCCACCTGAAGCTTTCTTT.

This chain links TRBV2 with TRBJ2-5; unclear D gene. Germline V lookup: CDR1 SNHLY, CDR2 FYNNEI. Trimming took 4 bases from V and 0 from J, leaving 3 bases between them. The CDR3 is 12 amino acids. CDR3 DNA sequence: TGTGCCAGCAGTGGACACCAAGAGACCCAGTACTTC. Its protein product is CASSGHQETQYF.

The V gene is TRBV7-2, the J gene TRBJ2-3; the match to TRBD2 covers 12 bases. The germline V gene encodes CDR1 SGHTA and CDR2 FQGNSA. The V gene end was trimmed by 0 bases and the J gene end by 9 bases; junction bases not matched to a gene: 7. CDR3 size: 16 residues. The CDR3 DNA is TGTGCCAGCAGCTTAGCCGGCGGGCTAGCGGGGGGGACGCAGTATTTT. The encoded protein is CASSLAGGLAGGTQYF.

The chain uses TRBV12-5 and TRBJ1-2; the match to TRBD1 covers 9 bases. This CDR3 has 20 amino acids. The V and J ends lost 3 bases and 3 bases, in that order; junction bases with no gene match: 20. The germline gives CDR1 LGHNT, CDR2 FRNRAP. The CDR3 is CASGFRSLLSPGQGDYGYTF. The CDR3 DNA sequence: TGTGCTAGTGGTTTTAGAAGCCTTCTTTCTCCGGGACAGGGTGACTATGGCTACACCTTC.

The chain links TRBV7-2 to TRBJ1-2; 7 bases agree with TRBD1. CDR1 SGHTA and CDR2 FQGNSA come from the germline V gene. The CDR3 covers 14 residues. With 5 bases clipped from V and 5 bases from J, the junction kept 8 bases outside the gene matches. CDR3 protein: CASSRTGEGYGYTF. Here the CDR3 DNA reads TGTGCCAGCAGCCGCACAGGGGAGGGGTATGGCTACACCTTC.

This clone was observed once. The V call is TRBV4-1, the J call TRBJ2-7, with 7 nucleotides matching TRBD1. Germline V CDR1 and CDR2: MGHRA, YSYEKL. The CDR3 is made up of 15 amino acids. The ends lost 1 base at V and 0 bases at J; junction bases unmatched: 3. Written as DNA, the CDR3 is TGCGCCAGCAGCCAAGTGACAGGGAGCTCCTACGAGCAGTACGTC. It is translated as CASSQVTGSSYEQYV.

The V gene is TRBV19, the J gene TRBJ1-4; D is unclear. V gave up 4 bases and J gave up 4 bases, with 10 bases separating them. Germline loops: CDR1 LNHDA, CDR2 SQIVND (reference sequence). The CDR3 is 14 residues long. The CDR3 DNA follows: TGTGCCAGTAGTAGGAGGTCCGATAATGAAAAACTGTTTTTT. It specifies CASSRRSDNEKLFF.

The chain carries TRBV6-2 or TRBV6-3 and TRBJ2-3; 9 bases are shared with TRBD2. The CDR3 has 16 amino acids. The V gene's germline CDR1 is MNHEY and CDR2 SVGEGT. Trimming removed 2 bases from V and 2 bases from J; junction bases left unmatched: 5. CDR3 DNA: TGTGCCAGCAGTTACCTCCCTAGCGGGGTCACAGATACGCAGTATTTT. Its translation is CASSYLPSGVTDTQYF.

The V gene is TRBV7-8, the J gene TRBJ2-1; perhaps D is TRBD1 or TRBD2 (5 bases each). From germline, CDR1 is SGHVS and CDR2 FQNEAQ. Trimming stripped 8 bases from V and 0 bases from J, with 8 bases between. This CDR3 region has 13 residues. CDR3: CASGGGSYNEQFF. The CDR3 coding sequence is TGTGCCAGCGGGGGTGGCTCCTACAATGAGCAGTTCTTC.

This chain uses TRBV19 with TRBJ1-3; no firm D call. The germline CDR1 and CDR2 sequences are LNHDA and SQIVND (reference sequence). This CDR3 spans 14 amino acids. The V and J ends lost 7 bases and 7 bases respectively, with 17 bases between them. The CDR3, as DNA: TGTGCCAGTACAAGCCAGGCCGTGGGGAACACCATATATTTT. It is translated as CASTSQAVGNTIYF. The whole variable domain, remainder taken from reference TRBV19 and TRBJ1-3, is DGGITQSPKYLFRKEGQNVTLSCEQNLNHDAMYWYRQDPGQGLRLIYYSQIVNDFQKGDIAEGYSVSREKKESFPLTVTSAQKNPTAFYLCASTSQAVGNTIYFGEGSWLTVV.

The CDR3 nucleotides are TGTGCCAGCTCTGTCGACGGAAGCTATGGCTACACCTTC. This codes for CASSVDGSYGYTF. The chain has TRBV18 and TRBJ1-2; D is unclear. CDR3 length: 13 amino acids. CDR1 and CDR2 (germline): KGHSH, LQKENI. The germline V and J ends were trimmed by 6 bases and 4 bases, with 12 bases remaining between them.

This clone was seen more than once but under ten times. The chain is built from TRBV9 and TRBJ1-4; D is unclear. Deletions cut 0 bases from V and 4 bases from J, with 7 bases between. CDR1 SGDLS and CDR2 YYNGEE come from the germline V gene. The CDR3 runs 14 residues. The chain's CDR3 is CASSVGSINEKLFF. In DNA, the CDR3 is TGTGCCAGCAGCGTAGGCTCGATTAATGAAAAACTGTTTTTT.

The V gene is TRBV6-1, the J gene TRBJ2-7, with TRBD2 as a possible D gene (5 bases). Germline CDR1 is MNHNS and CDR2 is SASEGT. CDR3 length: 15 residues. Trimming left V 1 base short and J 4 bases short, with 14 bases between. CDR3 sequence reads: CASSEDGSGQYEQYF. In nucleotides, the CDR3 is TGTGCCAGCAGTGAAGATGGGAGCGGTCAATACGAGCAGTACTTC.